This record concerns one TCR beta chain sequence. Its specificity is not known. The data derive from a study of cytomegalovirus exposure and HLA in healthy donors. Germline V gene sequence: CDR1 SGDLS, CDR2 YYNGEE. This CDR3 contains 14 residues. V shed 6 bases and J shed 8 bases, with 20 bases lying between them. Study findings and constraints: Most TCR beta V segments were productive about 90% or about 30% of the time in an earlier analysis.

A multiplex PCR was run with 60 Vbeta primers and 13 Jbeta primers. Produced via immunoSEQ multiplex PCR; TCRdb's table is partial and in-frame only. The sample has 100,000 to 150,000 clones, roughly four fifths seen once. Sequenced: PBMCs. The receptor was isolated from a male donor in good health and CMV-seronegative. J is TRBJ1-2 and V is TRBV9; no clear D gene. Written as DNA, the CDR3 is TGTGCCAGCACCCTTTCCGAGGTATCTTTCGGCTACACCTTC. This encodes CASTLSEVSFGYTF.